This TCR beta chain was observed in a study of blood T cell repertoires in COVID-19. Overall study: Samples representing acute and convalescent COVID-19 were sourced from the United States, Italy and Spain. In each case, the material was cDNA or gDNA derived from T cells, B-cell-depleted T cells, or PBMCs.

The CDR3 loop spans 16 amino acids. Germline V gene sequence: CDR1 MNHNS, CDR2 SASEGT. V dropped 2 bases and J dropped 1; count of bases not matched to a gene: 4. Original processing methods: Reference gene primer amplification gave nucleated cell count estimates. TCRdb keeps only in-frame clones here, not all; method: immunoSEQ multiplex PCR. That table furnishes V, J and clone size, whereas the DNA furnished D and trimming. The data show about 220,000 clones, around 86% seen once. The clonotype comes from a human donor in a cohort sampled during active COVID-19. Material for sequencing was peripheral blood. The rearrangement links TRBV6-1 to TRBJ2-7; 11 positions match TRBD2. CDR3 sequence: CASSEYGTSGSYEQYF. CDR3 coding DNA: TGTGCCAGCAGTGAATACGGGACTAGCGGATCCTACGAGCAGTACTTC.